This TCR beta chain was documented in a study of blood T cells in healthy people across ages (dated by TCRdb to the mid-2010s). Background for the entire study: Template switching captured roughly one uniquely barcoded TCR beta cDNA molecule per two T cells in model experiments. The study measured age-related changes in TCR beta repertoire diversity using deep sequencing normalized with unique cDNA molecular identifiers. The donors were divided into four age groups: young (average about 16 years), middle-aged (roughly 40), aged (62) and long-lived (nearly 85). To avoid experimental bias, donors of different ages were randomly spread across the sequencing lanes. The study analyzed two additional independent replicas of 1 million unique cDNA reads from the same blood draw for two donors, one aged 18 to 29 and one aged 80 or older.

Counted from cysteine to phenylalanine, this CDR3 has 12 amino acids. Here the CDR3 DNA is all that survives: 36 bases in frame from base 1. V is reduced by 2 bases and J by 6 bases, leaving a spacing of 5 bases between them. Looking up the germline V gene yields CDR1 WSHSY and CDR2 SAAADI. The donors were around 39 Caucasian individuals from Russia, aged roughly 6 to 100 years, who were systemically healthy. Approximately 10 milliliters of peripheral blood were collected from each donor into EDTA-treated Vacutainer tubes. Ficoll-Paque density-gradient centrifugation was used to isolate PBMCs, with at least 7 million per sample. Trizol reagent was used to extract total RNA from PBMCs, with at least 5 micrograms per sample. For every donor, flow cytometry on a PBMC aliquot measured the percentage of naive CD45RAhigh/CD27high T cells. As concerns this clonotype: Its specific antigen is unknown. The sample holds no much larger clone one base away, and base qualities are not on file.

Points the paper makes about the study in general: Estimates of total diversity based on one million sequenced T cells were considered lower bounds and underestimates. Compared with the aged group, more naive CD4+ T cells, fewer expanded clones and increased TCR diversity were shown by the long-lived group, suggesting age selection. Because the CMV infection status of the donors was unknown, age-related changes in expanded clonotypes may potentially have been confounded. A strong correlation was found between observed TCR beta diversity and the percentage of naive T cells measured by flow cytometry. As age increased, observed TCR beta diversity per million T cells dropped in a roughly linear way, and a significant reduction was already evident by age 40. Since profiling was done on bulk unsorted PBMCs, naive and antigen-experienced compartments could not be conclusively compared.

The library was generated by 5' RACE. A second PCR of 7 to 11 cycles was performed with a sample-barcoded 5' primer and a J-beta primer mix. A template-switch 5' adaptor carrying 12 random nucleotides introduced a unique molecular identifier onto each TCR beta cDNA molecule. Each sample yielded at least 3 million CDR3-containing paired-end reads. First-strand cDNA synthesis was performed from all RNA using the Mint cDNA synthesis kit, with priming by a TRBC-specific oligonucleotide. After uracil-DNA glycosylase treatment, a first 18-cycle PCR used universal primers M1SS and BC2_uni_R on all cDNA. In the paper's pipeline: Each sample was normalized by randomly selecting 1 million high-quality reads, each carrying a distinct molecular identifier. Instead of being binned into consensus sequences, reads with shared molecular identifiers were discarded. MiTCR, with a Q25 quality threshold and the strictest error-elimination algorithm, was used for CDR3 identification, clonotype clustering and error correction. A nonparametric unseen species model with Euler transformation was used to estimate a lower bound on total TCR beta diversity. TCRdb handled the public reads itself, with Q25 trimming in fastp and clone calling in MiXCR, and kept productive beta chains. Under each unique CDR3 protein, matching rows form one entry showing the most common genes and DNA. The V and J calls were determined by TCRdb, not by the authors. This sample comprises roughly 1.9 million distinct CDR3 sequences, about two fifths of them detected only once. The top ten clones comprise 20% to 25% of the sample.

This clonotype was obtained from a human donor in good health. The sample comprised blood. Rearrangement joined TRBV10-2 to TRBJ2-1; possibly the D gene is TRBD1, per 5 matching bases. The DNA reads as follows: TGCGCCAGCAGTGAGGACAGCAATGAGCAGTTCTTC. Translated, this gives CASSEDSNEQFF.